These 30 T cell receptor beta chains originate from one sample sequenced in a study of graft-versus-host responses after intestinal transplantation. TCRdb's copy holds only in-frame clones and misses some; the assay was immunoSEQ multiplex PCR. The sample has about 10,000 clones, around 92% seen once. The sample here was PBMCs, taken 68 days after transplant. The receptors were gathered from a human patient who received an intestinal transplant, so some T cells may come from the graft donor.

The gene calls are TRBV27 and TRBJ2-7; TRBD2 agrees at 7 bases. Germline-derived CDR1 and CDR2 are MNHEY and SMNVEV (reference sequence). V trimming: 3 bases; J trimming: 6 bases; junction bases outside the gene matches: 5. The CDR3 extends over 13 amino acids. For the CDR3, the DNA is TGTGCCAGCAGTTTTAGCGGGCCCCCCGAGCAGTACTTC. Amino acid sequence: CASSFSGPPEQYF.

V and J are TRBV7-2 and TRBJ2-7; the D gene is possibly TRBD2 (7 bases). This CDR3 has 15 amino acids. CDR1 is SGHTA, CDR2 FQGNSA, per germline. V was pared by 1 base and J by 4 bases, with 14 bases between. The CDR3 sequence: CASSLDKGGGYEQYF. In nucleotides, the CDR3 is TGTGCCAGCAGCTTAGACAAGGGAGGGGGTTACGAGCAGTACTTC.

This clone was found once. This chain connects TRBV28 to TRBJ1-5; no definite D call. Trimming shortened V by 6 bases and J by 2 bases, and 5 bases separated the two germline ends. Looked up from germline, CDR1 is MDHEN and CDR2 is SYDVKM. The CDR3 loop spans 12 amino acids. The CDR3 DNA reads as TGTGCCAGCAGAGCAGGCAATCAGCCCCAGCATTTT. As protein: CASRAGNQPQHF.

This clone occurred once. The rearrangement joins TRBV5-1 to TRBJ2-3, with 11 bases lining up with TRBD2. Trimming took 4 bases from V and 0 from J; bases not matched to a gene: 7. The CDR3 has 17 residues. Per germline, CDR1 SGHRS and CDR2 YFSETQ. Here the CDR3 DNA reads TGCGCCAGCAGCCCGGGACTAGCGGTGACTAGCACAGATACGCAGTATTTT. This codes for CASSPGLAVTSTDTQYF.

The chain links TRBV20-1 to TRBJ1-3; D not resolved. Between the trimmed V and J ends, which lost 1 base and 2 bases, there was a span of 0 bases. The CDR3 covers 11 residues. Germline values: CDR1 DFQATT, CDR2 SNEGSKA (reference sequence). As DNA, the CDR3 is TGCAGTGCTAGAGCTGGAAACACCATATATTTT. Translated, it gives CSARAGNTIYF.

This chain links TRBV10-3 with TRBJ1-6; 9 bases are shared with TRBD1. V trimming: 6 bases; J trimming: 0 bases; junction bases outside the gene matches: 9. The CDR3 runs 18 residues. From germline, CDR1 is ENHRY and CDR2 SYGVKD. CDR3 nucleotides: TGTGCCATCAGCGAGGAGGGGACAGGGAGCTCCTATAATTCACCCCTCCACTTT. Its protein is CAISEEGTGSSYNSPLHF.

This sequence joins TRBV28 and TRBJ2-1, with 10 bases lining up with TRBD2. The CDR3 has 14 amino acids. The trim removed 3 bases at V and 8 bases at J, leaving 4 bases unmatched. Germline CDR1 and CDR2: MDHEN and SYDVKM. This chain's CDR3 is CASSFLAGDDEQFF. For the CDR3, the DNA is TGTGCCAGCAGTTTTCTAGCGGGAGACGATGAGCAGTTCTTC.

The CDR3: CASSQDPPLAELSYNEQFF. The CDR3 DNA sequence: TGCGCCAGCAGCCAAGACCCCCCTCTAGCGGAACTTTCCTACAATGAGCAGTTCTTC. This chain links TRBV4-3 with TRBJ2-1; 7 bases match TRBD2. The CDR3 extends over 19 amino acids. Trimming at V came to 0 bases and at J to 1 base, leaving 12 bases not matched to a gene. Germline V gives CDR1 LGHNA, CDR2 YSLEER.

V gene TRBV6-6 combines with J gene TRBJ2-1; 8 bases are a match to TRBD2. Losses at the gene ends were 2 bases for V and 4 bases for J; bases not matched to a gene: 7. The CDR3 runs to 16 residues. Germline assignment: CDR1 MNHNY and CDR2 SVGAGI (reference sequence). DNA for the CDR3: TGTGCCAGCAGTTACAACCCGGGAGGGACGTACAATGAGCAGTTCTTC. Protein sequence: CASSYNPGGTYNEQFF.

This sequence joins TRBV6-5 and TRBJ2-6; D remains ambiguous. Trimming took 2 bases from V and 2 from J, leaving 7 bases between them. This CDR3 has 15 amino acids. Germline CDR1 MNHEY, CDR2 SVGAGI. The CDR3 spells CASSYLGTGANVLTF. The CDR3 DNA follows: TGTGCCAGCAGTTACCTGGGCACTGGGGCCAACGTCCTGACTTTC.

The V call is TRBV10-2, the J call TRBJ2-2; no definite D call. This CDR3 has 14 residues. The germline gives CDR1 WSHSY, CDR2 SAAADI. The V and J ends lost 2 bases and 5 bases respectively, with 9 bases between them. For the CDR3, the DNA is TGCGCCAGCAGTGAGGTCCATGGGACCGGGGAGCTGTTTTTT. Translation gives CASSEVHGTGELFF.

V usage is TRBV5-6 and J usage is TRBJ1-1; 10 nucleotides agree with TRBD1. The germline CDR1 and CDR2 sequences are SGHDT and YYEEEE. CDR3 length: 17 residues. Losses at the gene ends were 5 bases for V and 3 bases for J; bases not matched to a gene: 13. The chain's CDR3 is CASSLWDRGRRDTEAFF. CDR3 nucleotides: TGTGCCAGCAGTTTGTGGGACAGGGGCCGTCGGGACACTGAAGCTTTCTTT.

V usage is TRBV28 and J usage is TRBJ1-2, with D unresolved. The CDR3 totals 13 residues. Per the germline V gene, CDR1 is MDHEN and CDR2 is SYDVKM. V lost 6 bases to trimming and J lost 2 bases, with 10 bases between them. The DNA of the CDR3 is TGTGCCAGCAGCCCCAATGGGAACTATGGCTACACCTTC. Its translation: CASSPNGNYGYTF.

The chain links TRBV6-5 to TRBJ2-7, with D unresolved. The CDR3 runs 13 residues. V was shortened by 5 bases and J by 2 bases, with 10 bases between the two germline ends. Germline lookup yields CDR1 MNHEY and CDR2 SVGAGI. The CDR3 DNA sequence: TGTGCCAGCAGTCCTTATAAGACCTACGAGCAGTACTTC. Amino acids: CASSPYKTYEQYF.

The CDR3 DNA reads as TGCGCCAGCAGCCCTCACATGGGGACAGAGGAGGAATATTCTAACTATGGCTACACCTTC. Its protein product is CASSPHMGTEEEYSNYGYTF. The rearrangement uses TRBV4-1 and TRBJ1-2; 7 bases are a match to TRBD1. The germline CDR1 and CDR2 sequences are MGHRA and YSYEKL. This CDR3 region has 20 residues. V lost 4 bases to trimming and J lost 0 bases; unmatched junction nucleotides: 20.

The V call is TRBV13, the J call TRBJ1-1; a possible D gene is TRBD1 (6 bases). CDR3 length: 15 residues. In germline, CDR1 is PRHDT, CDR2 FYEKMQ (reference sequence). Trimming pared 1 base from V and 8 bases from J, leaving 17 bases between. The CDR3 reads CASSLENKGGTEAFF. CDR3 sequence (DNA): TGTGCCAGCAGCTTAGAAAATAAAGGGGGGACAGAAGCTTTCTTT.

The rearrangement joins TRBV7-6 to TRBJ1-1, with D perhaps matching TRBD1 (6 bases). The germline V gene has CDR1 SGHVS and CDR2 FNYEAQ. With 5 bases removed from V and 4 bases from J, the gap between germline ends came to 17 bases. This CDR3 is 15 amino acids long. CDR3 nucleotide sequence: TGTGCCAGCAGCCCCTCGATGGGGGGCGGCACTGAAGCTTTCTTT. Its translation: CASSPSMGGGTEAFF.

CDR3 protein: CASSEQGYEQYF. CDR3 bases: TGTGCCAGCAGTGAACAGGGCTACGAGCAGTACTTC. The chain carries TRBV6-1 and TRBJ2-7; TRBD1 might be the D (5 bases). CDR1 is MNHNS and CDR2 is SASEGT in the germline V gene. With 2 bases removed from V and 3 bases from J, the gap between germline ends came to 5 bases. This CDR3 is 12 amino acids long.

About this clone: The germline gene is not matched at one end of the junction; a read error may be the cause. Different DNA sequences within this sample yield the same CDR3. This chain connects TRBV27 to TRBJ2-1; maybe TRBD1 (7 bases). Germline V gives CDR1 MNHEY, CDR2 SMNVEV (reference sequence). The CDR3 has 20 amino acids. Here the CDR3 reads CASRPGQDYRTGHLYNEQFF. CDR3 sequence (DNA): TGCGCCAGCAGACCTGGACAGGACTACCGCACCGGTCATTTATACAATGAGCAGTTCTTC.

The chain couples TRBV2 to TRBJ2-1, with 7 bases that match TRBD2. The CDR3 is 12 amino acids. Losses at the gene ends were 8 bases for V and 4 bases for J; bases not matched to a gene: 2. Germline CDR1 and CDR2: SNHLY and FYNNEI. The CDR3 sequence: CASGRAYNEQFF. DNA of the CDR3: TGTGCCAGCGGGAGGGCTTACAATGAGCAGTTCTTC.

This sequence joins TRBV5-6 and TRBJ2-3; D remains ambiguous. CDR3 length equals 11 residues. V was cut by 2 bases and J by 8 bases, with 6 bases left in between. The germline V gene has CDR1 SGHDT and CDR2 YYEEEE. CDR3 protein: CASSFEGTQYF. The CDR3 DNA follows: TGTGCCAGCAGCTTCGAAGGTACGCAGTATTTT.

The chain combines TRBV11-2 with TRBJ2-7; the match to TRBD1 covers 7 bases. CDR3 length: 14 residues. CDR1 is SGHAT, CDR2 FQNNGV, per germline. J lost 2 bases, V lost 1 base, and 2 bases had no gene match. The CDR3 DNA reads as TGTGCCAGCAGCTTAGGGACAGGCCCCTACGAGCAGTACTTC. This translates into CASSLGTGPYEQYF.

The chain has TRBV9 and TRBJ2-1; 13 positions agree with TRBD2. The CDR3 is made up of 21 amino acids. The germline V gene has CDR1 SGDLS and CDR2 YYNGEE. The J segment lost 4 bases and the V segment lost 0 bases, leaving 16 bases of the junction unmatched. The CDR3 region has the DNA TGTGCCAGCAGCGTAGGTGGGGGCCGGACTAGCGGGAGAGGGGGGTACAATGAGCAGTTCTTC. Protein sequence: CASSVGGGRTSGRGGYNEQFF.

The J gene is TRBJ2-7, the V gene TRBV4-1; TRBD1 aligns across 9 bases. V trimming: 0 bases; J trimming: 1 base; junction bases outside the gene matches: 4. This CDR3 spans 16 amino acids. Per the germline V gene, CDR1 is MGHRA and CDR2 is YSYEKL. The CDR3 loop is CASSQEPTGGSYEQYF. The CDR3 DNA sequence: TGCGCCAGCAGCCAAGAGCCGACAGGGGGATCCTACGAGCAGTACTTC.

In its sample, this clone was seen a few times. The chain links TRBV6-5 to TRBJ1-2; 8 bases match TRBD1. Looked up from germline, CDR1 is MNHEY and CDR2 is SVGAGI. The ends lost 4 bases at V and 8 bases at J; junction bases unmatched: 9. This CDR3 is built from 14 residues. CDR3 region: CASSFSRGRGGYTF. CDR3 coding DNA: TGTGCCAGCAGTTTCAGCAGGGGGCGCGGGGGCTACACCTTC.

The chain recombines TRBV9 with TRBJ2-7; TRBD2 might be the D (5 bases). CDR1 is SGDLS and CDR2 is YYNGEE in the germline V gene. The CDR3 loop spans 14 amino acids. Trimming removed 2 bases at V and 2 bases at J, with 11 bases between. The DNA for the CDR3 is TGTGCCAGCAGCGTCGGAGGCTCGGCCTACGAGCAGTACTTC. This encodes CASSVGGSAYEQYF.

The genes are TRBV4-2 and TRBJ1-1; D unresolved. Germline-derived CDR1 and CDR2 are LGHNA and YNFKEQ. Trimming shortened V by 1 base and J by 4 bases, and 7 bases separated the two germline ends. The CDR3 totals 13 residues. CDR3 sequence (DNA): TGTGCCAGCAGCCAAGGACGAGTCACTGAAGCTTTCTTT. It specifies CASSQGRVTEAFF.

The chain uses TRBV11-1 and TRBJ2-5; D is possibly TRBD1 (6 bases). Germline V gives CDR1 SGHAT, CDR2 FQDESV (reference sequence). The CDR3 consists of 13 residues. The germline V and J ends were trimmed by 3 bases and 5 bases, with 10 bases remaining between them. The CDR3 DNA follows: TGTGCCAGCAGCTTGGGGGCGTTGGAGACCCAGTACTTC. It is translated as CASSLGALETQYF.

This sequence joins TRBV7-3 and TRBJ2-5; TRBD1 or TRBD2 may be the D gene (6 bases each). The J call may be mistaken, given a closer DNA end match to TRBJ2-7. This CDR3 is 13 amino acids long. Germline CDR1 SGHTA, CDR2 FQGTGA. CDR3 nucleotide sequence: TGTGCCAGCAGCTTAACCAGGGGAGGCGAGCAGTACTTC. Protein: CASSLTRGGEQYF.

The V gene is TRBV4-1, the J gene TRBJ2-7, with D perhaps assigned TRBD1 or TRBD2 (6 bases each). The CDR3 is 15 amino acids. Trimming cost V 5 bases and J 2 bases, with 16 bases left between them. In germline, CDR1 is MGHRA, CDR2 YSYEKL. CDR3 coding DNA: TGCGCCAGCAGCTATGACGGGGGCGCAGCCTACGAGCAGTACTTC. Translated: CASSYDGGAAYEQYF.